A selection of T cell receptor beta chains follows, all from one sample in a study of T cells after yellow fever vaccination. MiXCR, run by TCRdb on the 5' RACE reads, gives a single entry per CDR3 protein. This table holds some 260,000 distinct CDR3 sequences, roughly 5.2% found once. The source material was CD4+ T cells sorted from PBMCs, sampled on the day of the yellow fever booster vaccination. The origin of the receptors is a man younger than 30 who received the YFV17D yellow fever vaccine. Both conserved end residues are part of each CDR3. The D gene is left open where the match is weak. A clone size is listed for some rows: how often the clone was seen (once, few, many), or a class if it is expanded.

clone_size d_call v_call cdr3_aa
many - TRBV29-1 CSVAFSGEETQYF
many - TRBV4-1 CASTGHQNYGYTF
many - TRBV7-2 CASSRRGNQPQHF
few - TRBV19 CASRGPSYNSPLHF
few - TRBV7-8 CASSFESGYIGSFF
few TRBD2 TRBV30 CAWSVLRLAGGFYEQYF
- - TRBV4-1 CASSQYPAGNSNQPQHF
few TRBD1 TRBV30 CAWRRQGNYNEQFF
- - TRBV4-2 CASSQDPQGSQPQHF
many - TRBV11-2 CASSPQGSEQYF
many - TRBV6-5 CASSPNSDTQYF
many - TRBV7-2 CASSLGNGDTQYF
- - TRBV12-3/TRBV12-4 CASRQGVGNSPLHF
many - TRBV7-2 CASSLAYQGPQETQYF
- TRBD1 TRBV4-3 CASSQVGTANYGYTF
few TRBD1 TRBV6-2/TRBV6-3 CASRMTGGGNQPQHF
- - TRBV20-1 CSATWSTDTQYF
many - TRBV12-3/TRBV12-4 CASSISRGYGYTF
- - TRBV10-3 CAISGGGETQYF
few TRBD1 TRBV6-5 CASSWGQSYEQYF
many TRBD2 TRBV10-3 CAITQSGGRGDTQYF
few TRBD2 TRBV9 CASSVLGLAATDTQYF
- TRBD2 TRBV4-1 CASSQEILAGGYEQFF
- TRBD1 TRBV18 CASSRDRMSGANVLTF
- - TRBV27 CASSLGGRKGTQYF
few - TRBV7-2 CASSPRWTMNTEAFF
- TRBD2 TRBV6-2/TRBV6-3 CASRVAGGLETQYF
many - TRBV3-1 CASSQDYSSYEQYF
- TRBD1 TRBV19 CASSIVGGGQGYGYTF
- TRBD1 TRBV4-2 CASSQAGTGRETQYF
- - TRBV19 CASSTHRASYEQYF
few - TRBV19 CASKLARGTGELFF
few - TRBV2 CASSASRPQGLTMNTEAFF